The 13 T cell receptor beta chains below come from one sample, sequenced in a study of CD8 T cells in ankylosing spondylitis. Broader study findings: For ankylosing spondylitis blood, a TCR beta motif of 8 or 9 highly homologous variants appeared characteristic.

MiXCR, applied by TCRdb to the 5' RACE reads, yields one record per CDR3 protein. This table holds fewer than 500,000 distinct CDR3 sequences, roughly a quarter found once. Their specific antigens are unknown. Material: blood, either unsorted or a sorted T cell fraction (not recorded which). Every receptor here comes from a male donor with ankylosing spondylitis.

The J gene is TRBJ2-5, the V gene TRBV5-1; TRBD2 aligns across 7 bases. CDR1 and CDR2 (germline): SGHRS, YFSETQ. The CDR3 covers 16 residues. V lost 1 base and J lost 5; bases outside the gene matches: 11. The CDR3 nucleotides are TGCGCCAGCAGCTTGTCCCCTCGCGGGAGTTCTGAGACCCAGTACTTC. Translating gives CASSLSPRGSSETQYF.

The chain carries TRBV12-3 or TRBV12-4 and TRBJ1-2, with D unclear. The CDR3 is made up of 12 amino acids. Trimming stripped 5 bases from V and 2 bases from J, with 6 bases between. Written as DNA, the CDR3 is TGTGCCAGCAGTCTTTACAACTATGGCTACACCTTC. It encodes CASSLYNYGYTF.

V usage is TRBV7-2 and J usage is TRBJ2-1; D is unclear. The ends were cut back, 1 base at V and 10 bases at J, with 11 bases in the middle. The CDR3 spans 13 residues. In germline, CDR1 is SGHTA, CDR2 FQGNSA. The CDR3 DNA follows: TGTGCCAGCAGCTTAGGTCACCCTAGGGAGCAGTTCTTC. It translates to CASSLGHPREQFF.

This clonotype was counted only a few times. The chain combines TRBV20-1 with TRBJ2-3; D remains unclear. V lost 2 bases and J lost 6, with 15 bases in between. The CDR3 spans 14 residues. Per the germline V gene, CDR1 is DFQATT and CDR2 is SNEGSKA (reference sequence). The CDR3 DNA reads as TGCAGTGCTAGAAGTAGGCGATTAACGGATACGCAGTATTTT. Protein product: CSARSRRLTDTQYF.

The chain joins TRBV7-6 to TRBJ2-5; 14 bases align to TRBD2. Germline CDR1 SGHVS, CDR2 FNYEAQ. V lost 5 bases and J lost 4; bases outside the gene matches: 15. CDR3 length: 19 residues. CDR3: CASSTRPTSGRAGRETQYF. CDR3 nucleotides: TGTGCCAGCAGCACCCGACCGACTAGCGGGAGGGCCGGTAGAGAGACCCAGTACTTC.

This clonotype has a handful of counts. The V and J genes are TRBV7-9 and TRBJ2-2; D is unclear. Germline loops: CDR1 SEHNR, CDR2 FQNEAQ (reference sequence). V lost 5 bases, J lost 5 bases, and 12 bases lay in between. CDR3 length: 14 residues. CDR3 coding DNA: TGTGCCAGCAGCCTTATTAGTGAGACCGGGGAGCTGTTTTTT. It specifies CASSLISETGELFF. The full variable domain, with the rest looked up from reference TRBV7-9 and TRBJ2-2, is DTGVSQNPRHKITKRGQNVTFRCDPISEHNRLYWYRQTLGQGPEFLTYFQNEAQLEKSRLLSDRFSAERPKGSFSTLEIQRTEQGDSAMYLCASSLISETGELFFGEGSRLTVL.

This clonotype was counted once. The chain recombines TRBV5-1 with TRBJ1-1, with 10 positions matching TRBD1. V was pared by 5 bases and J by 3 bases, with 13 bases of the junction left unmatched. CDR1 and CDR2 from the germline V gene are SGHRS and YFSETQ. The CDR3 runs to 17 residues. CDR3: CASRTPGQGNGDTEAFF. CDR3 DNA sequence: TGCGCCAGCAGAACACCGGGACAGGGGAACGGGGACACTGAAGCTTTCTTT. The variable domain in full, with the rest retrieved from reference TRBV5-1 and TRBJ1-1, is KAGVTQTPRYLIKTRGQQVTLSCSPISGHRSVSWYQQTPGQGLQFLFEYFSETQRNKGNFPGRFSGRQFSNSRSEMNVSTLELGDSALYLCASRTPGQGNGDTEAFFGQGTRLTVV.

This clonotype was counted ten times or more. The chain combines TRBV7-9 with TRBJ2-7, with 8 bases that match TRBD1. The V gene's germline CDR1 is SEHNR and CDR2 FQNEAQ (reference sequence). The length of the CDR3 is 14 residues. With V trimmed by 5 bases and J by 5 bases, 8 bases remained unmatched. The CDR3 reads CASSPRTGSDEQYF. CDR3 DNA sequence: TGTGCCAGCAGCCCTAGGACAGGGTCTGACGAGCAGTACTTC. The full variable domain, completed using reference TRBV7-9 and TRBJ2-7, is DTGVSQNPRHKITKRGQNVTFRCDPISEHNRLYWYRQTLGQGPEFLTYFQNEAQLEKSRLLSDRFSAERPKGSFSTLEIQRTEQGDSAMYLCASSPRTGSDEQYFGPGTRLTVT.

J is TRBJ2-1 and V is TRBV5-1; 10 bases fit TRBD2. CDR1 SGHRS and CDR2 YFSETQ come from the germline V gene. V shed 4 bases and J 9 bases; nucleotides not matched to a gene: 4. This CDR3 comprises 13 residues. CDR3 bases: TGCGCCAGCAGCCCCCAGCGGGAGGGTGAGCAGTTCTTC. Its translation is CASSPQREGEQFF.

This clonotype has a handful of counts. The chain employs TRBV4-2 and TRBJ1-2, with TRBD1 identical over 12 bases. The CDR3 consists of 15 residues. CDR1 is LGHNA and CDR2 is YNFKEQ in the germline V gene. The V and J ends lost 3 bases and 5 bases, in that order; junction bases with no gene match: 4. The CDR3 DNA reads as TGTGCCAGCAGCCACAGGGACAGGGGGCAATATGGCTACACCTTC. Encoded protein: CASSHRDRGQYGYTF.

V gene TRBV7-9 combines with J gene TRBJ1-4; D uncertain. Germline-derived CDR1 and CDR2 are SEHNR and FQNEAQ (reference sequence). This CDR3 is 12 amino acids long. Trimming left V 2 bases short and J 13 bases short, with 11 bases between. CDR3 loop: CASSLPPGGLFF. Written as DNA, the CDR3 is TGTGCCAGCAGCTTACCTCCCGGAGGACTGTTTTTT. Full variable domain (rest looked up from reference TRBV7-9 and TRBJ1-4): DTGVSQNPRHKITKRGQNVTFRCDPISEHNRLYWYRQTLGQGPEFLTYFQNEAQLEKSRLLSDRFSAERPKGSFSTLEIQRTEQGDSAMYLCASSLPPGGLFFGSGTQLSVL.

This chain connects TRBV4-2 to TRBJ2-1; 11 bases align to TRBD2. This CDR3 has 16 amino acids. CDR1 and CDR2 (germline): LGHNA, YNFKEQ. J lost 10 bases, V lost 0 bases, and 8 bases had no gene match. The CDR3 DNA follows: TGTGCCAGCAGCCAAGATGGAATAGCGGGAGGGCGGGAGCAGTTCTTC. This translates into CASSQDGIAGGREQFF.

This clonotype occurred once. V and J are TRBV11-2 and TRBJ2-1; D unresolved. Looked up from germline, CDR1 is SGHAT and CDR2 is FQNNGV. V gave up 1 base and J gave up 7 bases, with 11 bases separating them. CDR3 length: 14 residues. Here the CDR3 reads CASSLGVVKNEQFF. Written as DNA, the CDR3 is TGTGCCAGCAGCTTAGGTGTGGTGAAGAATGAGCAGTTCTTC.